These 6 T cell receptor beta chains came from one sample sequenced in a study of Tregs in tolerant kidney transplant recipients (dated by TCRdb to 2018 to 2020). Libraries were built with the immunoSEQ multiplex PCR assay. TCRdb took over this immuneACCESS table, retaining in-frame rearrangements with V and J assigned. Such tables are incomplete; in checked studies, under half of the missing clones stem from an unresolved V gene, and the remainder is unexplained. In all, the sample holds about 20,000 clones, and about four fifths of those were seen once. Roughly 2.5% of the sample is in the top ten clones. Material for sequencing was Tregs from blood. The receptors shown here come from a human donor in good health.

The V gene is TRBV5-1, the J gene TRBJ2-1; D unclear. Trimming cost V 5 bases and J 10 bases, with 19 bases left between them. Germline loops: CDR1 SGHRS, CDR2 YFSETQ. This CDR3 has 14 amino acids. The CDR3 loop is CASRVTPIKGEQFF. The CDR3 DNA is TGCGCCAGCAGGGTCACACCAATTAAAGGGGAGCAGTTCTTC.

This chain connects TRBV30 to TRBJ1-4, with D unresolved. CDR1 and CDR2 from the germline V gene are GTSNPN and SVGIG (reference sequence). V was trimmed by 3 bases and J by 8 bases, leaving 16 bases between them. The CDR3 is 14 residues long. The DNA of the CDR3 is TGTGCCTGGAGCCGAGGGCAGCTCCAAGAAAAACTGTTTTTT. Protein product: CAWSRGQLQEKLFF.

This clone was seen a few times. This chain links TRBV11-2 with TRBJ1-2; a weak D match, TRBD1 (5 bases). The CDR3 is 15 amino acids. Germline loops: CDR1 SGHAT, CDR2 FQNNGV. The V gene lost 3 bases and the J gene lost 7 bases, with 18 bases spanning the gap. CDR3 amino acids: CASSLTYPQGTGYTF. In DNA form, the CDR3 reads TGTGCCAGCAGCTTGACCTATCCGCAGGGAACTGGCTACACCTTC.

The V and J genes are TRBV4-1 and TRBJ1-3, with a possible D match to TRBD1 (5 bases). V was cut by 2 bases and J by 0 bases, with 11 bases left in between. This CDR3 has 16 amino acids. Germline V gives CDR1 MGHRA, CDR2 YSYEKL. CDR3: CASSQQTGFSGNTIYF. For the CDR3, the DNA is TGCGCCAGCAGCCAACAAACAGGATTCTCTGGAAACACCATATATTTT.

This clone was seen a single time. This rearrangement joins TRBV7-2 to TRBJ2-1; perhaps TRBD2 as D (7 bases). Trimming removed 2 bases from V and 0 bases from J, with 14 bases in between. This CDR3 is built from 17 residues. Germline V lookup: CDR1 SGHTA, CDR2 FQGNSA. The DNA for the CDR3 is TGTGCCAGCAGCTTAAGGTATCGGGGGGCCTCCTACAATGAGCAGTTCTTC. The encoded protein is CASSLRYRGASYNEQFF.

The chain couples TRBV10-3 to TRBJ1-2; D uncertain. The V gene's germline CDR1 is ENHRY and CDR2 SYGVKD. V was cut by 7 bases and J by 4 bases, with 13 bases left in between. CDR3 length equals 13 residues. The CDR3: CAINPGGFYGYTF. CDR3 coding DNA: TGTGCCATCAATCCAGGAGGATTCTATGGCTACACCTTC.